These 28 T cell receptor beta chains share one sample of origin, sequenced in a study of blood T cells in healthy people across ages. A sample-barcoded 5' primer and a J-beta primer mix were used in a second PCR of roughly 6 to 11 cycles. TCRdb reprocessed the 5' RACE reads with MiXCR, giving one entry per CDR3 protein. The repertoire has over 550,000 distinct CDR3 sequences, approximately 30% of them found once; the top ten carry 15% to 19%. Material: blood. The receptor source for this set is a woman of 80 years or more in good health.

This clonotype was counted many times. The J gene is TRBJ1-2, the V gene TRBV11-2; no firm D call. There are 13 residues in the CDR3. V was trimmed by 5 bases and J by 4 bases, leaving 11 bases between them. Germline values: CDR1 SGHAT, CDR2 FQNNGV. The CDR3 nucleotides read TGTGCCAGCAGCCCTGGGGTCAGCTATGGCTACACCTTC. This codes for CASSPGVSYGYTF.

The chain joins TRBV14 to TRBJ2-3; D may be TRBD2 (7 bases). From germline, CDR1 is SGHDN and CDR2 FVKESK. With 4 bases removed from V and 7 bases from J, the gap between germline ends came to 12 bases. The CDR3 is 13 residues long. For the CDR3, the DNA is TGTGCCAGCAGCCGGGGGGGCCCTAATACGCAGTATTTT. Translating it yields CASSRGGPNTQYF. The whole variable domain, remainder taken from reference TRBV14 and TRBJ2-3, is EAGVTQFPSHSVIEKGQTVTLRCDPISGHDNLYWYRRVMGKEIKFLLHFVKESKQDESGMPNNRFLAERTGGTYSTLKVQPAELEDSGVYFCASSRGGPNTQYFGPGTRLTVL.

The chain carries TRBV27 and TRBJ1-5; no firm D call. Germline values: CDR1 MNHEY, CDR2 SMNVEV (reference sequence). V lost 4 bases, J lost 5 bases, and 12 bases lay in between. The CDR3 consists of 14 residues. CDR3 region: CASSYRRSDQPQHF. The CDR3 region has the DNA TGTGCCAGCAGTTATCGGAGAAGCGATCAGCCCCAGCATTTT.

Worth noting for this clonotype: One base away lies a much larger clone, so this may be a sequencing read error. This chain links TRBV6-6 with TRBJ1-5; D not certain. CDR3 length equals 11 residues. Germline-derived CDR1 and CDR2 are MNHNY and SVGAGI (reference sequence). The V gene lost 10 bases and the J gene lost 2 bases, with 6 bases spanning the gap. CDR3 region: CATGGNQPQHF. The CDR3 DNA reads TGTGCCACGGGTGGCAATCAGCCCCAGCATTTT.

This clonotype came up a few times. A much larger clone is a single base away; this may be a read error. The chain combines TRBV6-5 with TRBJ2-1, with D perhaps matching TRBD2 (5 bases). Gene TRBJ2-7 matches the end of the DNA better, so the J call may be wrong. Per germline, CDR1 MNHEY and CDR2 SVGAGI. The CDR3 is 16 residues long. CDR3 loop: CASSYSIGESYNEQYF. As DNA, the CDR3 is TGTGCCAGCAGTTACTCGATCGGGGAGTCCTACAATGAGCAGTACTTC.

At least ten counts were recorded for this clonotype. J is TRBJ2-7 and V is TRBV10-3; D not certain. Germline assignment: CDR1 ENHRY and CDR2 SYGVKD. Trimming shortened V by 6 bases and J by 5 bases, and 8 bases separated the two germline ends. The CDR3 is 11 residues long. The CDR3 nucleotides read TGTGCCATCAGGGCAGACCACGAGCAGTACTTC. Its protein is CAIRADHEQYF.

In the case of this clonotype: Just one base apart from a much larger clone, this may be a read error. V gene TRBV2 combines with J gene TRBJ1-2; TRBD1 agrees at 10 bases. V trimming: 6 bases; J trimming: 7 bases; junction bases outside the gene matches: 8. The CDR3 sequence is 14 residues long. Germline V gives CDR1 SNHLY, CDR2 FYNNEI. CDR3 nucleotides: TGTGCCAGCAGGGCGACAGGGGGCGGACGTGGCTACACCTTC. Its protein is CASRATGGGRGYTF.

This clonotype was recorded at least ten times. J is TRBJ1-4 and V is TRBV11-2, with TRBD1 matching over 7 bases. The CDR3 is 15 residues long. Germline CDR1 reads SGHAT; CDR2 reads FQNNGV. Trimming removed 5 bases from V and 3 bases from J; junction bases left unmatched: 6. The CDR3 spells CASSPQGVANEKLFF. The DNA for the CDR3 is TGTGCCAGCAGCCCGCAGGGGGTAGCTAATGAAAAACTGTTTTTT.

This clonotype was recorded many times. The chain is built from TRBV27 and TRBJ1-6; D might be TRBD1 (5 bases). In germline, CDR1 is MNHEY, CDR2 SMNVEV (reference sequence). Between the trimmed V and J ends, which lost 4 bases and 6 bases, there was a span of 13 bases. The CDR3 covers 15 residues. The CDR3 DNA is TGTGCCAGCAGTTCCTCGGGACCCTTTAATTCACCCCTCCACTTT. It specifies CASSSSGPFNSPLHF.

Concerning this clonotype itself: A read error may explain this, as a much larger clone is one base away. This chain connects TRBV27 to TRBJ2-5; D is uncertain. Germline V gene sequence: CDR1 MNHEY, CDR2 SMNVEV (reference sequence). This CDR3 has 15 amino acids. The CDR3 nucleotides are TGTGCCGGCAGCCCCTACCGGGCCATCGGGGAGACCCAGTACTTC. It codes for CAGSPYRAIGETQYF.

This clonotype was counted only a few times. The chain couples TRBV7-2 to TRBJ2-1; TRBD2 agrees at 7 bases. The ends lost 5 bases at V and 6 bases at J; junction bases unmatched: 13. Germline V gene sequence: CDR1 SGHTA, CDR2 FQGNSA. This CDR3 has 16 residues. Written as DNA, the CDR3 is TGTGCCAGCAGCACAAGGGGAGGGGTCGGGGTCAATGAGCAGTTCTTC. It translates to CASSTRGGVGVNEQFF.

On this clonotype: A much larger clone is a single base away; this may be a read error. CDR3 protein: CASSYGGTSGGDVQYF. CDR3 in DNA: TGTGCCAGCAGTTACGGCGGGACTAGCGGGGGAGACGTTCAGTACTTC. The chain employs TRBV6-2 or TRBV6-3 and TRBJ2-4; 14 nucleotides line up with TRBD2. The CDR3 is made up of 16 amino acids. V lost 2 bases and J lost 11; bases outside the gene matches: 8. Germline V lookup: CDR1 MNHEY, CDR2 SVGEGT.

In this sample, this clonotype turned up many times. The V gene is TRBV20-1, the J gene TRBJ1-2; 10 bases line up with TRBD1. Germline assignment: CDR1 DFQATT and CDR2 SNEGSKA (reference sequence). The CDR3 sequence is 12 residues long. V dropped 5 bases and J dropped 8; count of bases not matched to a gene: 5. The CDR3 spells CSARQGAGGYTF. In DNA, the CDR3 is TGCAGTGCTCGACAGGGGGCAGGAGGCTACACCTTC.

As regards this clonotype: A much bigger clone sits one base away, suggesting this may be a read error. This sequence joins TRBV3-1 and TRBJ2-5, with D possibly matching TRBD2 (5 bases). CDR3 size: 13 residues. Germline CDR1 reads LGHDT; CDR2 reads YNNKEL (reference sequence). V lost 0 bases and J 11 bases, leaving 13 bases between the germline ends. The CDR3 DNA reads as TGTGCCAGCAGCCAAGATTTGGGGAGAGAGCAGTACTTC. Translated, it gives CASSQDLGREQYF.

This clonotype was counted many times. The chain links TRBV7-6 to TRBJ2-7, with 7 nucleotides matching TRBD2. The CDR3 has 15 amino acids. Germline V CDR1 and CDR2: SGHVS, FNYEAQ. Trimming at V came to 1 base and at J to 6 bases, leaving 9 bases not matched to a gene. The CDR3 coding sequence is TGTGCCAGCAGCTTAGGGGAGGGAGGCCCTGGCGAGCAGTACTTC. Amino acids: CASSLGEGGPGEQYF.

V and J are TRBV7-2 and TRBJ1-2; tentative D call: TRBD1 (6 bases). The V and J ends lost 3 bases and 10 bases respectively, with 15 bases between them. CDR3 size: 13 residues. Germline V CDR1 and CDR2: SGHTA, FQGNSA. In DNA form, the CDR3 reads TGTGCCAGCAGCTTGGGACAAAGACTCGACTACACCTTC. It codes for CASSLGQRLDYTF.

The chain carries TRBV20-1 and TRBJ2-5; a possible D gene is TRBD1 (6 bases). The V and J ends lost 3 bases and 0 bases respectively, with 17 bases between them. The germline V gene encodes CDR1 DFQATT and CDR2 SNEGSKA (reference sequence). The CDR3 totals 16 residues. This CDR3 is CSARHKRWTDQETQYF. DNA for the CDR3: TGCAGTGCTAGGCATAAAAGATGGACAGACCAAGAGACCCAGTACTTC.

By share, this clonotype counts as medium-sized. The CDR3 sequence is CASSQDGGGSTDTQYF. CDR3 nucleotides: TGTGCCAGCAGCCAAGATGGAGGCGGAAGCACAGATACGCAGTATTTT. The chain recombines TRBV14 with TRBJ2-3; D possibly corresponds to TRBD2 (5 bases). V was clipped by 0 bases and J by 0 bases, with 10 bases between them. The CDR3 spans 16 residues. Germline V gives CDR1 SGHDN, CDR2 FVKESK.

V usage is TRBV29-1 and J usage is TRBJ2-3; D ambiguous. CDR3 length: 13 amino acids. Trimming pared 0 bases from V and 10 bases from J, leaving 14 bases between. Germline V lookup: CDR1 SQVTM, CDR2 ANQGSEA. CDR3 DNA: TGCAGCGTTGAAGATAGTAGCATCTTGGCGCAGTATTTT. Its translation is CSVEDSSILAQYF.

This clonotype was seen repeatedly, ten times or more. The gene calls are TRBV7-2 and TRBJ1-2; 9 bases line up with TRBD1. Germline trimming cut 2 bases from V and 6 bases from J; bases unmatched to any gene: 7. The CDR3 has 15 amino acids. The germline V gene has CDR1 SGHTA and CDR2 FQGNSA. The CDR3 reads CASSLFGTGIDGYTF. DNA of the CDR3: TGTGCCAGCAGCTTATTTGGGACAGGGATCGATGGCTACACCTTC.

This clonotype was counted at least ten times. J is TRBJ2-7 and V is TRBV28, with TRBD1 as a possible D gene (5 bases). Trimming shortened V by 3 bases and J by 2 bases, and 8 bases separated the two germline ends. Germline loops: CDR1 MDHEN, CDR2 SYDVKM. The CDR3 totals 13 residues. DNA of the CDR3: TGTGCCAGCAGTTTGACAGTCCCCTACGAGCAGTACTTC. It translates to CASSLTVPYEQYF. Full variable domain (rest looked up from reference TRBV28 and TRBJ2-7): DVKVTQSSRYLVKRTGEKVFLECVQDMDHENMFWYRQDPGLGLRLIYFSYDVKMKEKGDIPEGYSVSREKKERFSLILESASTNQTSMYLCASSLTVPYEQYFGPGTRLTVT.

V is TRBV2 and J is TRBJ1-2; possible D gene TRBD1, 5 bases. CDR1 is SNHLY and CDR2 is FYNNEI in the germline V gene. This CDR3 has 14 amino acids. Trimming left V 6 bases short and J 3 bases short, with 14 bases between. CDR3 sequence reads: CASRPSTGYYGYTF. The CDR3 bases are TGTGCCAGCAGACCCAGCACAGGATACTATGGCTACACCTTC.

In this sample, this clonotype turned up a few times. This CDR3 reads CASSHHWGGNTGELFF. CDR3 nucleotides: TGTGCCAGTAGCCACCATTGGGGGGGGAACACCGGGGAGCTGTTTTTT. The chain links TRBV9 to TRBJ2-2, with 7 bases aligning to TRBD2. CDR1 SGDLS and CDR2 YYNGEE come from the germline V gene. This CDR3 comprises 16 residues. V shed 8 bases and J 1 base; nucleotides not matched to a gene: 11.

The CDR3 here is CASSDYTEAFF. The DNA for the CDR3 is TGCGCCAGCAGCGATTACACTGAAGCTTTCTTT. The chain employs TRBV5-1 and TRBJ1-1, with D unclear. The germline V and J ends were trimmed by 4 bases and 3 bases, with 4 bases remaining between them. The CDR3 spans 11 residues. CDR1 is SGHRS and CDR2 is YFSETQ in the germline V gene.

In this sample, this clonotype turned up many times. V usage is TRBV21-1 and J usage is TRBJ2-7; TRBD1 was called by the table and not checked on the DNA. TRBV21-1 is given as a pseudogene. This CDR3 spans 22 amino acids. CDR3 nucleotides: TGTGCCAGCAGCTGCCCACTCCTAACGGGACAGGGGACCACCAGTGATTTCTACGAGCAGTACTTC. This translates into CASSCPLLTGQGTTSDFYEQYF.

This clonotype has at least ten counts. The chain is built from TRBV30 and TRBJ2-1, with TRBD1 matching 9 bases. CDR3 length equals 15 residues. The germline CDR1 and CDR2 sequences are GTSNPN and SVGIG (reference sequence). V lost 3 bases and J lost 8; bases outside the gene matches: 11. This CDR3 reads CAWRGGTGGRDEQFF. CDR3 DNA: TGTGCCTGGAGGGGGGGCACAGGGGGCCGAGATGAGCAGTTCTTC.

A few counts support this clonotype. Being one base from a much bigger clone, this may be a read error. The CDR3 coding sequence is TGTGCCAGCAGTTGGGGTGTGGGGGGCAGCCACGAGCAGTACTTC. It yields the protein CASSWGVGGSHEQYF. The rearrangement uses TRBV6-5 and TRBJ2-5; D might be TRBD1 or TRBD2, each matching 6 bases. Matching the DNA end better, TRBJ2-7 makes the J call doubtful. Germline V lookup: CDR1 MNHEY, CDR2 SVGAGI. This CDR3 contains 15 residues.

The V gene is TRBV6-2 or TRBV6-3, the J gene TRBJ1-1; unclear D gene. Trimming took 5 bases from V and 6 from J, leaving 10 bases between them. The germline CDR1 and CDR2 sequences are MNHEY and SVGEGT. There are 12 residues in the CDR3. In DNA, the CDR3 is TGTGCCAGCAGTCCCGGAGTCGCTGAAGCTTTCTTT. Translating gives CASSPGVAEAFF.